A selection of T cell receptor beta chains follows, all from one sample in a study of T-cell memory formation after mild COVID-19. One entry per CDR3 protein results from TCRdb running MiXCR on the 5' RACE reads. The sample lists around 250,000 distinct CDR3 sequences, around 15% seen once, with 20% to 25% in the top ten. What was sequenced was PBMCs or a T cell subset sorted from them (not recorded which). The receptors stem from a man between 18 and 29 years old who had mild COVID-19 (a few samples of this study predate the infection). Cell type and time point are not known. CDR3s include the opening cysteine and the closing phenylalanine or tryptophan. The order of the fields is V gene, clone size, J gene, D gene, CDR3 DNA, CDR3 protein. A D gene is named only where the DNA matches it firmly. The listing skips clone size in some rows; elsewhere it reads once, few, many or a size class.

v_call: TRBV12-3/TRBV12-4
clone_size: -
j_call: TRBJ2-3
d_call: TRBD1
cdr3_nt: TGTGCCAGCAGTTTTCCTCCGGGACAGGGAGAATATACGCAGTATTTT
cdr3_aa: CASSFPPGQGEYTQYF

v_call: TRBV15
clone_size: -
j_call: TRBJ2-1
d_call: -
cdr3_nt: TGTGCCACCAGCAGAGATCGGGCCTACTCCTACAATGAGCAGTTCTTC
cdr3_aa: CATSRDRAYSYNEQFF

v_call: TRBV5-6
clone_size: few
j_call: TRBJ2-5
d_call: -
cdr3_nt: TGTGCCAGCAGCTTGTACCATACGCAAGAGACCCAGTACTTC
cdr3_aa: CASSLYHTQETQYF

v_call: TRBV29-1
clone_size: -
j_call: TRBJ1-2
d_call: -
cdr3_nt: TGCAGCGTTGCTGGAGGGCAGGGCGAGGGCTACACCTTC
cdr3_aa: CSVAGGQGEGYTF

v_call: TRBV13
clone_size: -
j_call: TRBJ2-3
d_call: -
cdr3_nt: TGTGCCAGCCAATCCCGCGCGGGTAGCCCAGATACGCAGTATTTT
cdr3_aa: CASQSRAGSPDTQYF

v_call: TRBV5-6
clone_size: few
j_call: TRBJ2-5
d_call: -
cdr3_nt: TGTGCCAGCAGCTTCCCGGGGGTGGTGATCCAGTACTTC
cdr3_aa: CASSFPGVVIQYF

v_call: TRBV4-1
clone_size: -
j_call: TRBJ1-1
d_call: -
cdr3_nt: TGCGCCAGCAGAGACTCGACGGCCTCGAACACTGAAGCTTTCTTT
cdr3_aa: CASRDSTASNTEAFF

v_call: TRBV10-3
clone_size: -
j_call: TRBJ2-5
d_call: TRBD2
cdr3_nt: TGTGCCATCAGTGGGAGCGGGGGTATCCAAGAGACCCAGTACTTC
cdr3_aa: CAISGSGGIQETQYF

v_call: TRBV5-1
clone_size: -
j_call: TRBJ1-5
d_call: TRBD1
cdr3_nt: TGCGCCAGCAGCTTAAACGGTCCAGGGGGCGGTCAGCCCCAGCATTTT
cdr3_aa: CASSLNGPGGGQPQHF

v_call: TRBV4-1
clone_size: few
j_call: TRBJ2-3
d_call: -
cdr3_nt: TGCGCCAGCAGCCAGCCCTGGAGCGGGCCTACAGATACGCAGTATTTT
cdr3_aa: CASSQPWSGPTDTQYF

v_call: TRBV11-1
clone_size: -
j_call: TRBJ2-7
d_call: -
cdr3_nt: TGTGCCAGCAGCTTAGCTTCGGGGAACTACGAGCAGTACTTC
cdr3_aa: CASSLASGNYEQYF

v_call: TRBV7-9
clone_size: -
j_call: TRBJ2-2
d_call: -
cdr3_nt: TGTGCCAGCTGGAAGAACACCGGGGAGCTGTTTTTT
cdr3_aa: CASWKNTGELFF

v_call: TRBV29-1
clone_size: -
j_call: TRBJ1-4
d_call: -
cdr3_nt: TGCAGCGTTGGAAAGGACAGCACGGAAAAACTGTTTTTT
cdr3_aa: CSVGKDSTEKLFF

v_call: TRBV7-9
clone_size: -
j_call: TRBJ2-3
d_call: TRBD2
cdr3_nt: TGTGCCAGCAGCTTACTAGCGGGAGCCACAGATACGCAGTATTTT
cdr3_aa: CASSLLAGATDTQYF

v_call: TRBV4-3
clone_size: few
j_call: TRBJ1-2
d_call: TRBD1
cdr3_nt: TGCGCCAGCAGCCAAGCTCCCGGGACAGGGGGCGGCTACACCTTC
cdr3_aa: CASSQAPGTGGGYTF

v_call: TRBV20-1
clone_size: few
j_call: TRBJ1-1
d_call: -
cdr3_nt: TGCAGTGCTAGAAGGGGGAACACTGAAGCTTTCTTT
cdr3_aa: CSARRGNTEAFF

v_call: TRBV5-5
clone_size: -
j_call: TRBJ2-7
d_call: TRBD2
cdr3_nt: TGTGCCAGCAGCCAAACTAGCGGGGTATACAATGAGCAGTACTTC
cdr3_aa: CASSQTSGVYNEQYF

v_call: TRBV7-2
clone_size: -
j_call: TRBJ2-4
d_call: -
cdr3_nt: TGTGCCAGCAGCTTGAACAAGGAGGTGATCGCCAAAAACATTCAGTACTTC
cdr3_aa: CASSLNKEVIAKNIQYF

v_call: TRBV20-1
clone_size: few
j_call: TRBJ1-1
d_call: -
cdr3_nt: TGCAGTGCTAGAGTGCTGAACACTGAAGCTTTCTTT
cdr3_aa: CSARVLNTEAFF

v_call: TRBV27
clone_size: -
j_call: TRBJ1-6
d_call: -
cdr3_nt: TGTGCCAGCAGTCCCTACCTCAGGGTAGATAATTCACCCCTCCACTTT
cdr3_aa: CASSPYLRVDNSPLHF